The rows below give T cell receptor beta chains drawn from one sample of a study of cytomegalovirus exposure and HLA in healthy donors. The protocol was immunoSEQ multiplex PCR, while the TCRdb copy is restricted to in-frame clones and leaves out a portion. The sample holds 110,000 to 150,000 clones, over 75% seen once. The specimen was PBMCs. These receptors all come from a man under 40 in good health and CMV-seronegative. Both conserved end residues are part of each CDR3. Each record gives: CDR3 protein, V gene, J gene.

CDR3aa: CASSLAGTSGQETQYF
v_gene: TRBV7-9
j_gene: TRBJ2-5

CDR3aa: CASSRVIGADEQFF
v_gene: TRBV13
j_gene: TRBJ2-1

CDR3aa: CASGKGDRLREQYF
v_gene: TRBV28
j_gene: TRBJ2-7

CDR3aa: CASSSRVSGYGYTF
v_gene: TRBV27
j_gene: TRBJ1-2

CDR3aa: CSVDLQGTDTQYF
v_gene: TRBV29-1
j_gene: TRBJ2-3

CDR3aa: CASSLGGRAKGGEQFF
v_gene: TRBV7-9
j_gene: TRBJ2-1

CDR3aa: CASSRGGGEQFF
v_gene: TRBV5-6
j_gene: TRBJ2-1

CDR3aa: CASSLWGSGRETQYF
v_gene: TRBV7-3
j_gene: TRBJ2-5

CDR3aa: CASSQVTGSWTGELFF
v_gene: TRBV14
j_gene: TRBJ2-2

CDR3aa: CASSPTPSSYNSPLHF
v_gene: TRBV28
j_gene: TRBJ1-6